This TCR beta chain was profiled in a study of vaccination effects on CD4 cells after COVID-19. Study context: Following the second dose by a median of 72 days, the post-vaccine samples were obtained.

Generated by immunoSEQ multiplex PCR, the TCRdb table keeps only in-frame clones and is missing some. The sample lists 70,000 to 95,000 clones; about three quarters were seen once. In the ViraFEST assay, antigen-specific CD4+ clonotypes were identified by expansion after peptide-pool stimulation. Having been cultured for roughly 9 days, the cells underwent CD4+ T cell isolation. It was two doses of either the BNT162b2 or mRNA-1273 vaccine that participants received. The vaccine recipients had no prior SARS-CoV-2 infection, with negative nucleocapsid antibodies. Every well got a few million PBMC, which were grown with around 10 IU/ml IL-2 and about 9.2 ug/ml peptides. On days 3 and 7, fresh IL-2 medium replaced half the medium. On this clone itself: Its antigen is still unknown.

Germline-derived CDR1 and CDR2 are SGDLS and YYNGEE. This CDR3 comprises 15 residues. Trimming pared 1 base from V and 2 bases from J, leaving 11 bases between. The sequence derives from a human donor who received a COVID-19 vaccine. The sample consisted of CD4+ T cells from PBMCs cultured with HCoV-OC43 spike peptides, taken after COVID-19 vaccination. This sample's subset: HCoV-OC43 spike overlapping peptide pool stimulation. V gene TRBV9 combines with J gene TRBJ2-3; D remains unclear. CDR3 DNA: TGTGCCAGCAGCGTAAGAGCGACTTACACAGATACGCAGTATTTT. Protein product: CASSVRATYTDTQYF.